One sample yielded the 20 T cell receptor beta chains listed below, sequenced in a study of CD8 T cells in Susac syndrome. RNA was extracted with the RNeasy kit, and a quantity of roughly 0.5 to 1 ug was reverse transcribed using random hexamers. Using its own MiXCR run on the immunoSEQ multiplex PCR reads, TCRdb lists one record per CDR3 protein. The sample consists of under 250,000 distinct CDR3 sequences, 93% of them appearing once. The sample was CD4+ T cells from PBMCs. The receptor source for this set is a human donor with multiple sclerosis.

This rearrangement joins TRBV12-3 or TRBV12-4 to TRBJ1-5; 9 bases are a match to TRBD1. This CDR3 contains 19 residues. V was clipped by 6 bases and J by 4 bases; unmatched bases: 19. The CDR3 loop is CASSRGVGARDRENQPQHF. CDR3 nucleotide sequence: TGTGCCAGCAGCCGGGGGGTTGGAGCCCGGGACAGGGAAAATCAGCCCCAGCATTTT.

This sequence joins TRBV7-2 and TRBJ1-4, with a possible D match to TRBD1 (6 bases). CDR1 is SGHTA and CDR2 is FQGNSA in the germline V gene. V lost 5 bases, J lost 6 bases, and 13 bases lay in between. There are 14 residues in the CDR3. This CDR3 reads CASSVQGGDEKLFF. As DNA, the CDR3 is TGTGCCAGCAGCGTACAGGGAGGGGATGAAAAACTGTTTTTT.

The chain joins TRBV7-2 to TRBJ2-1; the D gene is possibly TRBD1 (6 bases). Trimming stripped 4 bases from V and 1 base from J, with 11 bases between. Germline loops: CDR1 SGHTA, CDR2 FQGNSA. The CDR3 contains 15 residues. CDR3 DNA: TGTGCCAGCAGCTGGAAGGGGGAGTCCTACAATGAGCAGTTCTTC. It encodes CASSWKGESYNEQFF. The full variable domain, with the rest looked up from reference TRBV7-2 and TRBJ2-1, is GAGVSQSPSNKVTEKGKDVELRCDPISGHTALYWYRQSLGQGLEFLIYFQGNSAPDKSGLPSDRFSAERTGGSVSTLTIQRTQQEDSAVYLCASSWKGESYNEQFFGPGTRLTVL.

V gene TRBV4-1 combines with J gene TRBJ2-1; D gene uncertain. This CDR3 is built from 13 residues. V shed 1 base and J shed 9 bases, with 10 bases lying between them. Germline CDR1 MGHRA, CDR2 YSYEKL. The CDR3 region is CASSQVWVTEQFF. The DNA of the CDR3 is TGCGCCAGCAGCCAAGTTTGGGTCACTGAGCAGTTCTTC.

This sequence joins TRBV10-3 and TRBJ2-2; 11 nucleotides align to TRBD2. The CDR3 extends over 19 amino acids. Losses at the gene ends were 6 bases for V and 0 bases for J; bases not matched to a gene: 12. Per the germline V gene, CDR1 is ENHRY and CDR2 is SYGVKD. The DNA of the CDR3 is TGTGCCATCAGACCCACCCCCGGGACTAGCGGATCGAACACCGGGGAGCTGTTTTTT. Translated: CAIRPTPGTSGSNTGELFF.

V gene TRBV11-1 combines with J gene TRBJ2-1, with D possibly being TRBD1 (6 bases). The CDR3 runs 15 residues. V gave up 5 bases and J gave up 2 bases, with 13 bases separating them. CDR1 is SGHAT and CDR2 is FQDESV in the germline V gene (reference sequence). CDR3 sequence: CASSTRQAAYNEQFF. The CDR3, as DNA: TGTGCCAGCAGCACACGACAGGCTGCCTACAATGAGCAGTTCTTC.

The chain employs TRBV21-1 and TRBJ2-4; the DNA was not compared with TRBD1, the D call given in the table. TRBV21-1 is a known pseudogene. The CDR3 sequence is 17 residues long. CDR3 residues: CASSRRDSAAPGNIQYF. CDR3 DNA sequence: TGTGCCAGCAGCAGACGGGACTCCGCCGCCCCCGGCAACATTCAGTACTTC.

The chain links TRBV12-3 or TRBV12-4 to TRBJ1-1, with D unclear. V was pared by 6 bases and J by 5 bases, with 13 bases between. The CDR3 covers 13 residues. CDR3 in DNA: TGTGCCAGCAGCCTCAAAGTTGGGACTGAAGCTTTCTTT. Its translation: CASSLKVGTEAFF.

The chain carries TRBV4-1 and TRBJ2-2; TRBD1 matches at 9 bases. CDR1 MGHRA and CDR2 YSYEKL come from the germline V gene. The V and J ends lost 4 bases and 6 bases, in that order; junction bases with no gene match: 6. This CDR3 comprises 15 residues. CDR3 bases: TGCGCCAGCAGCCGTGGACAGGGGAGGGCCGGGGAGCTGTTTTTT. It translates to CASSRGQGRAGELFF.

This clonotype was detected only once. The CDR3 DNA reads as TGTGCCAGCAGCCAAAACGGGGGACTAGCGGTCACAGATACGCAGTATTTT. As protein: CASSQNGGLAVTDTQYF. The rearrangement uses TRBV3-1 and TRBJ2-3, with 11 bases fitting TRBD2. The CDR3 runs 17 residues. Trimming removed 2 bases from V and 2 bases from J; junction bases left unmatched: 6. Germline V lookup: CDR1 LGHDT, CDR2 YNNKEL (reference sequence).

The chain is built from TRBV7-3 and TRBJ2-5; 8 bases agree with TRBD2. CDR1 is SGHTA, CDR2 FQGTGA, per germline. The CDR3 is made up of 17 amino acids. V shed 2 bases, J shed 2 bases, and the junction held 10 bases outside the gene matches. The CDR3 loop is CASSLLGASGRQETQYF. For the CDR3, the DNA is TGTGCCAGCAGCTTACTCGGGGCTAGCGGGCGACAAGAGACCCAGTACTTC.

The J gene is TRBJ1-4, the V gene TRBV20-1; D gene unclear. In germline, CDR1 is DFQATT, CDR2 SNEGSKA (reference sequence). The CDR3 is 12 residues long. The V and J ends lost 0 bases and 8 bases respectively, with 7 bases between them. This CDR3 is CSARDVGEKLFF. For the CDR3, the DNA is TGCAGTGCTAGAGATGTAGGGGAAAAACTGTTTTTT.

The rearrangement links TRBV5-1 to TRBJ2-5, with D unclear. This CDR3 is built from 15 residues. V gave up 4 bases and J gave up 4 bases, with 17 bases separating them. Germline CDR1 and CDR2: SGHRS and YFSETQ. CDR3 bases: TGCGCCAGCAGCACCGACGCCGACCCCCGAGAGACCCAGTACTTC. Translation gives CASSTDADPRETQYF.

The sample holds a few counts of this clonotype. The chain couples TRBV6-5 to TRBJ2-5; D remains unclear. Germline CDR1 and CDR2: MNHEY and SVGAGI. V lost 3 bases to trimming and J lost 4 bases, with 6 bases between them. The CDR3 contains 12 residues. The CDR3: CASSYTGETQYF. DNA for the CDR3: TGTGCCAGCAGTTATACGGGAGAGACCCAGTACTTC.

The V and J genes are TRBV30 and TRBJ2-3; maybe TRBD2 (6 bases). Looked up from germline, CDR1 is GTSNPN and CDR2 is SVGIG (reference sequence). The CDR3 contains 14 residues. V lost 4 bases and J 4 bases, leaving 15 bases between the germline ends. The CDR3, as DNA: TGTGCCTGGACCCACCCGGCGGGGCCAGATACGCAGTATTTT. Translated: CAWTHPAGPDTQYF.

The genes are TRBV6-5 and TRBJ2-2; TRBD1 is a possible D gene (5 bases). The CDR3 runs 11 residues. The V gene lost 9 bases and the J gene lost 4 bases, with 6 bases spanning the gap. Per the germline V gene, CDR1 is MNHEY and CDR2 is SVGAGI. The CDR3 loop is CASRGTGELFF. CDR3 bases: TGTGCCAGTAGGGGCACCGGGGAGCTGTTTTTT.

V usage is TRBV7-3 and J usage is TRBJ2-2, with D hard to call. Germline assignment: CDR1 SGHTA and CDR2 FQGTGA. There are 12 residues in the CDR3. V was trimmed by 1 base and J by 8 bases, leaving 5 bases between them. The CDR3 DNA sequence: TGTGCCAGCAGCTTAATGGGAGGGGAGCTGTTTTTT. The encoded protein is CASSLMGGELFF.

The rearrangement uses TRBV30 and TRBJ2-7; the match to TRBD2 covers 7 bases. Unmatched junction bases numbered 18, after V lost 6 bases and J lost 4 bases. CDR1 GTSNPN and CDR2 SVGIG come from the germline V gene (reference sequence). CDR3 length equals 16 residues. The CDR3 nucleotides are TGTGCCTGCGTTCCCGTTCGGGGGGTGGCCTTGTACGAGCAGTACTTC. It translates to CACVPVRGVALYEQYF.

The chain links TRBV5-4 to TRBJ1-1; possible D gene TRBD1, 6 bases. The CDR3 is 15 residues long. The V end lost 0 bases, the J end lost 6 bases, and 15 bases lay between the germline ends. Germline-derived CDR1 and CDR2 are SGHNT and YYREEE (reference sequence). The CDR3: CASSLGGQRTAEAFF. CDR3 bases: TGTGCCAGCAGCTTGGGGGGGCAGCGAACAGCTGAAGCTTTCTTT.

This chain joins TRBV23-1 and TRBJ2-2; 11 bases map to TRBD2. TRBV23-1 is given ORF status, its function remaining uncertain. The CDR3 extends over 17 amino acids. V shed 0 bases, J shed 3 bases, and the junction held 3 bases outside the gene matches. The CDR3 DNA is TGCGCCAGCAGTCAATCGGGGACTAGCGGAGACACCGGGGAGCTGTTTTTT. Encoded protein: CASSQSGTSGDTGELFF.